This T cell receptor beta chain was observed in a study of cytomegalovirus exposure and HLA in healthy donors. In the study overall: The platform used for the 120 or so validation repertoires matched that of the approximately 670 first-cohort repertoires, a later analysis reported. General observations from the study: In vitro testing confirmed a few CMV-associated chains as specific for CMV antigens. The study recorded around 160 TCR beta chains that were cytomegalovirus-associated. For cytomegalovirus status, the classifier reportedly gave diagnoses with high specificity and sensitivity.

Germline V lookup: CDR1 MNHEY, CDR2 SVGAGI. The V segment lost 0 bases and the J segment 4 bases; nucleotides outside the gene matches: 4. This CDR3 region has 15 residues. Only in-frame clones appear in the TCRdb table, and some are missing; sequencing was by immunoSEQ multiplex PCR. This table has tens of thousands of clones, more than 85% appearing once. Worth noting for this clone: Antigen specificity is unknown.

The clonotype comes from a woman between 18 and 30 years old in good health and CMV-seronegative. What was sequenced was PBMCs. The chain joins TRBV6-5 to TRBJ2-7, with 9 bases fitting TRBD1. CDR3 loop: CASSYSTGGVYEQYF. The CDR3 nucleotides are TGTGCCAGCAGTTACTCGACAGGGGGGGTTTACGAGCAGTACTTC.